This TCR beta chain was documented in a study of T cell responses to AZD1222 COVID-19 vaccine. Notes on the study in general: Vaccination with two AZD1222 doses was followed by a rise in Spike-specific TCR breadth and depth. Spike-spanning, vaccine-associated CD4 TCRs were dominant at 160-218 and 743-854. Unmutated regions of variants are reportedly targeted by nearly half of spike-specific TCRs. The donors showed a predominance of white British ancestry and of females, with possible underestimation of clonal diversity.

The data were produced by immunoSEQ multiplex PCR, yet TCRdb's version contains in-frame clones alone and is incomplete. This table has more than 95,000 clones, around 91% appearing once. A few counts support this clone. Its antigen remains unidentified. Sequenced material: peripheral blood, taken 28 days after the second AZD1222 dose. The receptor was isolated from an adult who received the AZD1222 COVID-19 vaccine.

The CDR3 spells CASTSRQTSGSKAYEQYF. DNA for the CDR3: TGTGCCAGCACCTCTCGCCAGACTAGCGGGAGCAAAGCCTACGAGCAGTACTTC. The chain carries TRBV2 and TRBJ2-7; 12 bases are shared with TRBD2. CDR1 is SNHLY and CDR2 is FYNNEI in the germline V gene. The CDR3 length is 18 residues. With V trimmed by 7 bases and J by 2 bases, 15 bases remained unmatched.